This T cell receptor (beta chain) was recorded in a study of cytomegalovirus exposure and HLA in healthy donors. By share, this clone counts as medium-sized. Repertoires were generated with immunoSEQ multiplex PCR, while TCRdb's copy carries only in-frame clones and drops some. The repertoire consists of over 45,000 clones, with about 92% occurring once and the leading ten covering roughly 1.2%. The V gene's germline CDR1 is MNHEY and CDR2 SMNVEV (reference sequence). V lost 2 bases to trimming and J lost 0 bases, with 7 bases between them. CDR3 size: 14 residues. The sample taken for sequencing was PBMCs. This receptor was identified in a man younger than 30 in good health and CMV-seronegative. The chain combines TRBV27 with TRBJ1-1; no reliable D call. CDR3: CASSLGQMNTEAFF. The CDR3 DNA reads as TGTGCCAGCAGTTTAGGTCAGATGAACACTGAAGCTTTCTTT.